The TCR beta chain under discussion was sequenced for a study of blood T cell repertoires in COVID-19 (dated by TCRdb to 2020 to 2022). Broadly, across the study: The collaborator samples originated in the United States, Italy and Spain and spanned the acute and convalescent phases of COVID-19. The dataset comprised deeply sampled blood TCRbeta repertoires from subjects exposed to, actively infected with, or recovered from COVID-19. The repertoires were released in a freely available public database intended as a resource for research on the immune response to SARS-CoV-2. The samples were drawn from two sources: the first 160 participants of the ongoing ImmuneRACE study, and approximately 1,300 subjects contributed by 6 global collaborators. A de-identified subject ID, COVID-19 status, age in years and sex were almost always included in the sample metadata. The prospective study material was composed of cDNA or gDNA derived from T cells, B-cell-depleted T cells, or PBMCs. HLA class I and class II types, where available, came from metadata supplied by the sample provider rather than from assay-based typing.

Comment on this clone: No cognate antigen has been identified for it. No much larger clone exists at a distance of one base, and base qualities are not known.

Collaborating institutions collected whole blood in K2EDTA tubes following their own protocols. For TCRbeta analysis, collaborators shipped samples as frozen whole blood, isolated PBMCs, or DNA extracted from either of those sample types. TCRbeta CDR3 regions were amplified from genomic DNA using the immunoSEQ Assay, a bias-controlled multiplex PCR. The original methods were these. The number of nucleated cells in each sample was estimated by amplification of reference gene primers within the assay. Sequence reads were collapsed and filtered to measure the absolute abundance of every unique TCRbeta CDR3 rearrangement. For each sample, productive Simpson clonality was calculated as the square root of Simpson's diversity index across productive rearrangements. Here the immuneACCESS table is served through TCRdb, limited to in-frame sequences with V and J called. Missing clones are a known gap in these copies; in checked studies unresolved V genes cover under half, and the rest lacks a known reason. The V and J calls and clone size are taken from that table; D and trimming were inferred from the DNA. Counted in this sample were about 130,000 clones; about four fifths of them appeared once. The top ten clones comprise around a fifth of the sample.

Paper-wide results and their limitations: How much clinical and demographic metadata was included differed by source and by participant, and the metadata was provided uncurated.

Sequences were obtained from peripheral blood. The sequence derives from an elderly man with acute or convalescent COVID-19.

The DNA reads TGTGCCAGCAGTTCAACACCCCCTCTCTACGAGCAGTACTTC. Its translation is CASSSTPPLYEQYF. The V and J segments used are TRBV28 and TRBJ2-7; no confident D gene assignment can be made. Measured from the cysteine to the phenylalanine, the CDR3 is 14 residues long. Only the CDR3 part of the read is kept: 42 bases, read in frame from the first base. V loses 4 bases of germline sequence and J loses 3 bases, and the interval between the two ends is 13 bases. The germline V gene encodes CDR1 MDHEN and CDR2 SYDVKM.